This TCR beta chain was identified in a study of cytomegalovirus exposure and HLA in healthy donors. Study context: Most donors, 81% of a few hundred genotyped, fell in the Caucasian-associated ancestry cluster.

60 Vbeta and 13 Jbeta primers were used in PCR. Libraries were prepared by immunoSEQ multiplex PCR; TCRdb keeps only in-frame clonotypes and omits some of them. The sample contains approximately 170,000 clones, around 68% of which appear only once. Points on this clone: The antigen is undetermined.

Study outcomes and limitations: CMV antigen specificity was confirmed in vitro for a few CMV-associated chains. Rare TCR sequences dominated, though some public TCRs recurred in many donors. Later analysis reportedly placed an Asian-associated ancestry cluster below the roughly 680-donor mean in N-insertions.

This sequence originates from a man aged 45-65 years in good health and CMV-seronegative. Sequences were obtained from PBMCs.

Written as DNA, the CDR3 is TGTGCCAGCAGTCAACAGGGAGCCGGGGCCAACGTCCTGACTTTC. It encodes CASSQQGAGANVLTF. The chain is built from TRBV6-4 and TRBJ2-6, with a possible D match to TRBD1 (6 bases). The germline CDR1 and CDR2 sequences are MRHNA and SNTAGT. The CDR3 is made up of 15 amino acids. V was cut by 5 bases and J by 4 bases, with 12 bases left in between.